Presented here are 28 T cell receptor beta chains from one specimen sequenced in a study of blood T cells in healthy people across ages. Combining a sample-barcoded 5' primer with a J-beta primer mix, a second PCR ran for 7 to 11 cycles. TCRdb used MiXCR to reprocess the 5' RACE reads, holding one entry per CDR3 protein. Of more than 450,000 distinct CDR3 sequences in the sample, about 25% were seen once. Separately, the same data were catalogued under a study of T cells of mothers and their children.

Material: blood. These receptor sequences come from a boy younger than 10 in good health.

V and J are TRBV20-1 and TRBJ2-1, with D perhaps matching TRBD1 (6 bases). Trimming took 6 bases from V and 4 from J, leaving 10 bases between them. Germline V gene sequence: CDR1 DFQATT, CDR2 SNEGSKA (reference sequence). This CDR3 comprises 12 residues. The CDR3 nucleotides read TGCAGTGCACCGGACAGATACAATGAGCAGTTCTTC. Amino acids: CSAPDRYNEQFF.

V and J are TRBV12-3 or TRBV12-4 and TRBJ2-4, with 7 bases aligning to TRBD2. Germline trimming cut 5 bases from V and 9 bases from J; bases unmatched to any gene: 7. The CDR3 consists of 13 residues. The CDR3 reads CASSSGERSIQYF. The CDR3 DNA follows: TGTGCCAGCAGTAGCGGGGAGAGGAGCATTCAGTACTTC.

This chain connects TRBV4-2 to TRBJ2-7; 14 nucleotides align to TRBD2. CDR1 is LGHNA, CDR2 YNFKEQ, per germline. The CDR3 has 18 residues. With 6 bases clipped from V and 0 bases from J, the junction kept 10 bases outside the gene matches. CDR3 protein: CASRYLGLAGASSYEQYF. DNA of the CDR3: TGTGCCAGCAGATATTTGGGACTAGCGGGGGCGAGCTCCTACGAGCAGTACTTC.

This clonotype occurred a few times. The chain has TRBV2 and TRBJ2-1; perhaps D is TRBD1 or TRBD2 (5 bases each). This CDR3 spans 13 amino acids. The ends were cut back, 6 bases at V and 6 bases at J, with 12 bases in the middle. CDR1 and CDR2 from the germline V gene are SNHLY and FYNNEI. CDR3 amino acids: CASRRGPSNEQFF. The CDR3 DNA reads TGTGCCAGCAGGAGGGGACCAAGCAATGAGCAGTTCTTC.

This chain joins TRBV29-1 and TRBJ2-1; D is uncertain. Trimming removed 4 bases at V and 5 bases at J, with 6 bases between. This CDR3 spans 11 amino acids. In germline, CDR1 is SQVTM, CDR2 ANQGSEA. The DNA for the CDR3 is TGCAGCGTTGGGCGCGACAATGAGCAGTTCTTC. It is translated as CSVGRDNEQFF.

In the case of this clonotype: Germline and junction disagree at one end, which may indicate a read error. The rearrangement joins TRBV2 to TRBJ1-6; possibly TRBD1 for D (6 bases). CDR3 length equals 14 residues. In germline, CDR1 is SNHLY, CDR2 FYNNEI. DNA of the CDR3: TGTGCGAGCACCCTCGGGGGGGCAGGCTCACCCCTCCACTTT. Translating gives CASTLGGAGSPLHF.

This clonotype came up once. The chain joins TRBV29-1 to TRBJ2-2; possibly TRBD1 for D (6 bases). Germline V gene data show CDR1 as SQVTM and CDR2 as ANQGSEA. The V end was cut by 7 bases, the J end by 2 bases, with 11 bases between. This CDR3 has 13 residues. CDR3 nucleotide sequence: TGCAGCGCGAACAGGGACAACACCGGGGAGCTGTTTTTT. It translates to CSANRDNTGELFF.

The rearrangement links TRBV7-9 to TRBJ1-1; D gene uncertain. CDR3 length equals 15 residues. Trimming took 0 bases from V and 0 from J, leaving 8 bases between them. CDR1 and CDR2 (germline): SEHNR, FQNEAQ (reference sequence). CDR3 bases: TGTGCCAGCAGCTTAGCAGGCAGCCTGAACACTGAAGCTTTCTTT. Translation gives CASSLAGSLNTEAFF.

This clonotype appeared a few times. The V and J genes are TRBV25-1 and TRBJ1-1, with D tentatively TRBD1 (5 bases). V shed 5 bases and J shed 4 bases, with 17 bases lying between them. Germline CDR1 reads MGHDK; CDR2 reads SYGVNS. The CDR3 spans 15 residues. CDR3 loop: CASSSMQGEITEAFF. The DNA for the CDR3 is TGTGCCAGCAGTTCCATGCAAGGGGAGATCACTGAAGCTTTCTTT.

The chain uses TRBV7-8 and TRBJ1-1; D ambiguous. Trimming removed 5 bases at V and 1 base at J, with 14 bases between. The CDR3 covers 15 residues. The germline CDR1 and CDR2 sequences are SGHVS and FQNEAQ. The CDR3 DNA reads TGTGCCAGCAGCCCGTTTGCCGGAGGGAACACTGAAGCTTTCTTT. This sequence encodes CASSPFAGGNTEAFF.

The chain uses TRBV6-2 or TRBV6-3 and TRBJ2-2, with 7 bases fitting TRBD2. The CDR3 loop spans 15 amino acids. Per the germline V gene, CDR1 is MNHEY and CDR2 is SVGEGT. V was clipped by 2 bases and J by 7 bases; unmatched bases: 7. The CDR3 DNA is TGTGCCAGCAGTTACCCCGGACTAGTAGGCGGGGAGCTGTTTTTT. Amino acid sequence: CASSYPGLVGGELFF.

J is TRBJ2-1 and V is TRBV12-3 or TRBV12-4, with TRBD2 matching 10 bases. V was pared by 6 bases and J by 4 bases, with 6 bases of the junction left unmatched. CDR3 length: 15 residues. CDR3 in DNA: TGTGCCAGCAGACCCGTAGCGGGGGGTTACAATGAGCAGTTCTTC. It is translated as CASRPVAGGYNEQFF.

CDR3 bases: TGTGCCAGCGTTGTTGGACAGGGGTCCGATCAGCCCCAGCATTTT. It encodes CASVVGQGSDQPQHF. The chain has TRBV19 and TRBJ1-5; TRBD1 aligns across 9 bases. The CDR3 extends over 15 amino acids. V lost 9 bases to trimming and J lost 5 bases; unmatched junction nucleotides: 11. Looked up from germline, CDR1 is LNHDA and CDR2 is SQIVND (reference sequence).

J is TRBJ1-3 and V is TRBV18, with 9 bases fitting TRBD1. The V gene's germline CDR1 is KGHSH and CDR2 LQKENI. There are 17 residues in the CDR3. V trimming: 0 bases; J trimming: 9 bases; junction bases outside the gene matches: 12. In DNA form, the CDR3 reads TGTGCCAGCTCACCACCGGGACAGGGCCTCCGAGGTGGCACCATATATTTT. Amino acid sequence: CASSPPGQGLRGGTIYF.

V gene TRBV6-2 or TRBV6-3 combines with J gene TRBJ1-5; no definite D call. V lost 6 bases, J lost 3 bases, and 6 bases lay in between. CDR1 MNHEY and CDR2 SVGEGT come from the germline V gene. This CDR3 is built from 12 residues. The CDR3 bases are TGTGCCAGCAGGCCTCCCAATCAGCCCCAGCATTTT. Encoded protein: CASRPPNQPQHF.

This chain uses TRBV7-6 with TRBJ2-3, with TRBD2 matching 13 bases. CDR3 length: 21 residues. Germline CDR1 reads SGHVS; CDR2 reads FNYEAQ. Trimming at V came to 3 bases and at J to 0 bases, leaving 15 bases not matched to a gene. CDR3 DNA sequence: TGTGCCAGCAGCTTTCTCCCGACTAGCGGGAGGACAGGGGGAAGCACAGATACGCAGTATTTT. This codes for CASSFLPTSGRTGGSTDTQYF.

The gene calls are TRBV20-1 and TRBJ2-5, with D perhaps TRBD2 (5 bases). The DNA end lines up better with TRBJ2-7; the J call may be wrong. Per the germline V gene, CDR1 is DFQATT and CDR2 is SNEGSKA (reference sequence). This CDR3 has 15 residues. The CDR3 DNA follows: TGCAGTGCTAGAGGAAGCGGCCGGAGCTCCTACGAGCAGTACTTC. Protein sequence: CSARGSGRSSYEQYF.

This rearrangement joins TRBV27 to TRBJ1-2; 11 nucleotides line up with TRBD1. The CDR3 extends over 16 amino acids. Germline assignment: CDR1 MNHEY and CDR2 SMNVEV (reference sequence). With V trimmed by 0 bases and J by 8 bases, 8 bases remained unmatched. CDR3 in amino acids: CASSLSVPGTGGGYTF. The CDR3 DNA is TGTGCCAGCAGTTTATCCGTGCCCGGGACAGGGGGAGGCTACACCTTC.

The chain is built from TRBV12-3 or TRBV12-4 and TRBJ2-5; unclear D gene. Between the trimmed V and J ends, which lost 1 base and 5 bases, there was a span of 8 bases. CDR3 length: 13 residues. The CDR3 reads CASSLDLWETQYF. Here the CDR3 DNA reads TGTGCCAGCAGTTTAGATCTGTGGGAGACCCAGTACTTC.

This clonotype was detected only a few times. The J gene is TRBJ2-5, the V gene TRBV11-2, with TRBD2 identical over 11 bases. The better agreement between TRBJ2-7 and the DNA end casts doubt on the J call. CDR1 and CDR2 from the germline V gene are SGHAT and FQNNGV. The CDR3 has 16 residues. The CDR3 here is CASSLDAGTSGYEQYF. DNA of the CDR3: TGTGCCAGCAGCTTAGATGCGGGGACTAGCGGCTACGAGCAGTACTTC.

This chain's CDR3 is CSVVAGRAYEQYF. CDR3 DNA: TGCAGCGTTGTGGCGGGACGCGCCTACGAGCAGTACTTC. J is TRBJ2-5 and V is TRBV29-1, with D perhaps TRBD2 (6 bases). The end of the DNA aligns better with TRBJ2-7, so the J call may be wrong. This CDR3 has 13 amino acids. CDR1 is SQVTM and CDR2 is ANQGSEA in the germline V gene.

The chain links TRBV5-8 to TRBJ2-5; 7 bases line up with TRBD1. Matching the DNA end better, TRBJ2-7 makes the J call doubtful. The CDR3 has 17 residues. Germline V gene data show CDR1 as SGHTS and CDR2 as YDEGEE. The CDR3 spells CASSLAEGQYFSYEQYF. CDR3 DNA: TGTGCCAGCAGCTTGGCCGAGGGACAGTATTTCTCCTACGAGCAGTACTTC.

V usage is TRBV5-1 and J usage is TRBJ2-1; tentative D call: TRBD2 (6 bases). Between the trimmed V and J ends, which lost 0 bases and 7 bases, there was a span of 11 bases. CDR1 is SGHRS, CDR2 YFSETQ, per germline. The length of the CDR3 is 14 residues. The CDR3: CASSLAGGMNEQFF. The CDR3 nucleotides are TGCGCCAGCAGCTTGGCCGGAGGGATGAATGAGCAGTTCTTC. The full variable domain, completed using reference TRBV5-1 and TRBJ2-1, is KAGVTQTPRYLIKTRGQQVTLSCSPISGHRSVSWYQQTPGQGLQFLFEYFSETQRNKGNFPGRFSGRQFSNSRSEMNVSTLELGDSALYLCASSLAGGMNEQFFGPGTRLTVL.

The chain couples TRBV6-6 to TRBJ2-7; D gene unclear. Trimming stripped 2 bases from V and 0 bases from J, with 11 bases between. Germline loops: CDR1 MNHNY, CDR2 SVGAGI (reference sequence). This CDR3 spans 15 amino acids. For the CDR3, the DNA is TGTGCCAGCAGTTACCCAGGCCGTAGCTCCTACGAGCAGTACTTC. Amino acid sequence: CASSYPGRSSYEQYF.

This clonotype was seen once. The chain carries TRBV18 and TRBJ1-2; 10 nucleotides align to TRBD1. V gave up 1 base and J gave up 6 bases; unmatched junction bases: 2. There are 14 residues in the CDR3. Looked up from germline, CDR1 is KGHSH and CDR2 is LQKENI. CDR3 in DNA: TGTGCCAGCTCACCACGGGACAGGGGAAATGGCTACACCTTC. As protein: CASSPRDRGNGYTF.

This clonotype has more than one count but fewer than ten. The V call is TRBV12-3 or TRBV12-4, the J call TRBJ2-3, with 7 bases identical to TRBD2. The CDR3 runs to 15 residues. The junction had 6 bases not matched to a gene; V was cut back by 1 base and J by 5 bases. In DNA, the CDR3 is TGTGCCAGCAGTTTAGGGGGAGGGCCCGGAGATACGCAGTATTTT. Translation gives CASSLGGGPGDTQYF.

The CDR3 nucleotides are TGTGCCAGCAAGGGGGAAACCAATGAGCAGTTCTTC. It codes for CASKGETNEQFF. This chain connects TRBV2 to TRBJ2-1; D is possibly TRBD1 (6 bases). The CDR3 is 12 amino acids. Germline V lookup: CDR1 SNHLY, CDR2 FYNNEI. V lost 7 bases and J lost 6, with 10 bases in between. Complete variable domain (other parts from reference TRBV2 and TRBJ2-1): EPEVTQTPSHQVTQMGQEVILRCVPISNHLYFYWYRQILGQKVEFLVSFYNNEISEKSEIFDDQFSVERPDGSNFTLKIRSTKLEDSAMYFCASKGETNEQFFGPGTRLTVL.

This clonotype was seen a handful of times. The genes are TRBV4-2 and TRBJ1-2, with D hard to call. The V end was cut by 1 base, the J end by 6 bases, with 6 bases between. The CDR3 runs 12 residues. Per germline, CDR1 LGHNA and CDR2 YNFKEQ. CDR3 nucleotides: TGTGCCAGCAGCCAAGGCCCTGATGGCTACACCTTC. Its translation: CASSQGPDGYTF.